The 27 T cell receptor beta chains in this list originate from one sample, sequenced in a study of Ad26.COV2.S vaccination and SARS-CoV-2 variants. The sample's treatment: about 20 received Ad26.COV2.S at low or high dose, single or two shots; about 5 received placebo; per-sample allocation not given. Sampling was performed 63 days after the first vaccine or placebo injection. The assay was immunoSEQ multiplex PCR, and TCRdb's table has in-frame clones only and misses some. Of around 450,000 clones listed, 80% to 90% are singletons. The specimen comprised peripheral blood, sampled in a trial of Ad26.COV2.S vaccine versus placebo. These receptors were taken from a person between 18 and 60 years old who received the Ad26.COV2.S COVID-19 vaccine or a placebo.

This chain connects TRBV19 to TRBJ1-1; D is ambiguous. Germline lookup yields CDR1 LNHDA and CDR2 SQIVND (reference sequence). V was trimmed by 3 bases and J by 1 base, leaving 6 bases between them. The CDR3 spans 13 residues. CDR3 loop: CASSMVTNTEAFF. The DNA of the CDR3 is TGTGCCAGTAGTATGGTCACGAACACTGAAGCTTTCTTT.

The rearrangement uses TRBV18 and TRBJ2-5; D gene uncertain. In germline, CDR1 is KGHSH, CDR2 LQKENI. Trimming cost V 2 bases and J 5 bases, with 9 bases left between them. The CDR3 has 13 amino acids. The CDR3 DNA sequence: TGTGCCAGCTCACCAATGAGGATGGAGACCCAGTACTTC. It codes for CASSPMRMETQYF.

The gene calls are TRBV6-5 and TRBJ1-5; a weak D match, TRBD1 (5 bases). Germline assignment: CDR1 MNHEY and CDR2 SVGAGI. This CDR3 has 15 residues. V lost 0 bases, J lost 2 bases, and 8 bases lay in between. This chain's CDR3 is CASSYSIQGNQPQHF. In DNA, the CDR3 is TGTGCCAGCAGTTACTCGATACAGGGCAATCAGCCCCAGCATTTT.

CDR3 sequence reads: CASTPRYGGSLPLYF. The CDR3 bases are TGTGCCAGCACCCCCCGTTACGGGGGGTCTCTTCCCTTGTACTTC. The chain joins TRBV9 to TRBJ2-5; 7 bases map to TRBD2. Germline CDR1 is SGDLS and CDR2 is YYNGEE. CDR3 length: 15 residues. The V and J ends lost 6 bases and 13 bases, in that order; junction bases with no gene match: 21.

This chain joins TRBV19 and TRBJ2-1; maybe TRBD2 (5 bases). CDR1 and CDR2 from the germline V gene are LNHDA and SQIVND (reference sequence). Deletions cut 2 bases from V and 7 bases from J, with 15 bases between. The CDR3 extends over 15 amino acids. The CDR3 sequence: CASSITRSFGNEQFF. The CDR3 coding sequence is TGTGCCAGTAGTATAACTAGATCGTTCGGAAATGAGCAGTTCTTC.

The chain uses TRBV7-2 and TRBJ2-3; D tentatively reads TRBD1 or TRBD2 (6 bases each). V was cut by 6 bases and J by 2 bases, with 15 bases left in between. The CDR3 totals 15 residues. Germline assignment: CDR1 SGHTA and CDR2 FQGNSA. The CDR3 sequence: CASRLGGHPTDTQYF. The CDR3, as DNA: TGTGCCAGCAGGCTGGGGGGCCACCCCACAGATACGCAGTATTTT. The full variable domain, completed using reference TRBV7-2 and TRBJ2-3, is GAGVSQSPSNKVTEKGKDVELRCDPISGHTALYWYRQSLGQGLEFLIYFQGNSAPDKSGLPSDRFSAERTGGSVSTLTIQRTQQEDSAVYLCASRLGGHPTDTQYFGPGTRLTVL.

This clone has just one count. V and J are TRBV23-1 and TRBJ2-1; no clear D gene. TRBV23-1 is designated an ORF whose function remains uncertain. This CDR3 is 11 amino acids long. V lost 3 bases, J lost 10 bases, and 7 bases lay in between. CDR3 DNA sequence: TGCGCCAGCAGTCAGTTGCGGGAGCAGTTCTTC. It codes for CASSQLREQFF.

The chain is built from TRBV3-1 (or the pseudogene TRBV3-2) and TRBJ2-7; TRBD1 is a possible D gene (5 bases). There are 14 residues in the CDR3. V was cut by 4 bases and J by 6 bases, with 16 bases left in between. The germline V gene encodes CDR1 LGHDT and CDR2 YNNKEL (reference sequence). The CDR3 bases are TGTGCCAGCAGCCCCGTTTTCGGGCAGGGCGAGCAGTACGTC. Translation gives CASSPVFGQGEQYV.

V is TRBV13 and J is TRBJ2-3; weak D call: TRBD2 (5 bases). Trimming removed 2 bases from V and 4 bases from J, with 7 bases in between. Germline V lookup: CDR1 PRHDT, CDR2 FYEKMQ (reference sequence). The CDR3 consists of 13 residues. This CDR3 is CASSLSGADTQYF. CDR3 DNA sequence: TGTGCCAGCAGCTTATCCGGGGCAGATACGCAGTATTTT.

This clone occurred once. This chain connects TRBV15 to TRBJ1-1; D is uncertain. This CDR3 is 15 amino acids long. The V and J ends lost 0 bases and 1 base respectively, with 9 bases between them. From germline, CDR1 is LNHNV and CDR2 YYDKDF (reference sequence). The CDR3 loop reads CATSRDRTGNTEAFF. The CDR3 nucleotides read TGTGCCACCAGCAGAGACAGGACGGGGAACACTGAAGCTTTCTTT.

CDR3 coding DNA: TGTGCCAGCAGTTACTCGATCGGTGGGGAGACCCAGTACTTC. Translation gives CASSYSIGGETQYF. V is TRBV6-5 and J is TRBJ2-5, with D uncertain. Germline CDR1 MNHEY, CDR2 SVGAGI. The V and J ends lost 0 bases and 5 bases respectively, with 10 bases between them. The CDR3 contains 14 residues.

The V gene is TRBV5-1, the J gene TRBJ2-3; the D is unclear. Looked up from germline, CDR1 is SGHRS and CDR2 is YFSETQ. V lost 2 bases and J 6 bases, leaving 19 bases between the germline ends. This CDR3 has 16 amino acids. The DNA for the CDR3 is TGCGCCAGCAGCTTTAGACGGTCCTTCATAGGGGATACGCAGTATTTT. Its protein product is CASSFRRSFIGDTQYF.

The V call is TRBV9, the J call TRBJ1-2; D gene uncertain. CDR1 is SGDLS, CDR2 YYNGEE, per germline. This CDR3 spans 14 amino acids. Trimming left V 0 bases short and J 4 bases short, with 10 bases between. CDR3 sequence (DNA): TGTGCCAGCAGCGTAGCTCAGGCGAGCTATGGCTACACCTTC. This gives the protein CASSVAQASYGYTF.

The CDR3 DNA reads TGTGCCAGCAGTGAACTGGGGGGAGTCGGGGCTTTCTTT. Its protein product is CASSELGGVGAFF. The V call is TRBV6-1, the J call TRBJ1-1, with D maybe TRBD1 (5 bases). This CDR3 comprises 13 residues. V was clipped by 2 bases and J by 11 bases, with 15 bases between them. Germline CDR1 reads MNHNS; CDR2 reads SASEGT.

The rearrangement links TRBV5-8 to TRBJ2-3; possibly TRBD2 for D (5 bases). The CDR3 sequence is 14 residues long. Germline-derived CDR1 and CDR2 are SGHTS and YDEGEE. V lost 2 bases and J lost 0, with 7 bases in between. CDR3 nucleotide sequence: TGTGCCAGCAGCTTCCGGACTAGCACAGATACGCAGTATTTT. Protein product: CASSFRTSTDTQYF. Complete variable domain (other parts from reference TRBV5-8 and TRBJ2-3): EAGVTQSPTHLIKTRGQQATLRCSPISGHTSVYWYQQALGLGLQFLLWYDEGEERNRGNFPPRFSGRQFPNYSSELNVNALELEDSALYLCASSFRTSTDTQYFGPGTRLTVL.

J is TRBJ2-3 and V is TRBV6-5, with D perhaps given as TRBD1 or TRBD2 (6 bases each). CDR3 length equals 12 residues. In germline, CDR1 is MNHEY, CDR2 SVGAGI. Trimming took off 8 bases at V and 14 bases at J, with 20 bases between the two ends. The CDR3 DNA is TGTGCCAGCTCCGAAAGGGGGGCTAGAATGTATTTT. Its protein product is CASSERGARMYF.

The chain combines TRBV13 with TRBJ2-1, with 8 bases aligning to TRBD1. J was trimmed by 8 bases and V by 5 bases; bases with no gene match: 8. Germline V lookup: CDR1 PRHDT, CDR2 FYEKMQ (reference sequence). The CDR3 runs to 14 residues. CDR3 loop: CASSRAGGGDEQFF. CDR3 DNA sequence: TGTGCCAGCAGCCGAGCAGGGGGCGGGGATGAGCAGTTCTTC.

This clone was detected only a few times. The chain joins TRBV6-1 to TRBJ1-5, with a possible D match to TRBD1 (6 bases). Germline V CDR1 and CDR2: MNHNS, SASEGT. Deletions cut 5 bases from V and 6 bases from J, with 11 bases between. The CDR3 extends over 13 amino acids. CDR3 in amino acids: CASSPTGFQPQHF. Written as DNA, the CDR3 is TGTGCCAGCAGTCCTACAGGGTTTCAGCCCCAGCATTTT.

The CDR3 spells CAWSVKGAYGYTF. CDR3 bases: TGTGCCTGGAGTGTAAAGGGGGCCTATGGCTACACCTTC. The gene calls are TRBV30 and TRBJ1-2; TRBD1 matches at 7 bases. Unmatched junction bases numbered 2, after V lost 0 bases and J lost 4 bases. The CDR3 is 13 amino acids. Germline values: CDR1 GTSNPN, CDR2 SVGIG (reference sequence).

The chain links TRBV7-2 to TRBJ1-4, with D maybe TRBD1 (5 bases). V lost 3 bases and J lost 6, with 11 bases in between. The CDR3 consists of 14 residues. Per germline, CDR1 SGHTA and CDR2 FQGNSA. The CDR3 here is CASSFRASDEKLFF. The CDR3 nucleotides read TGTGCCAGCAGCTTCAGGGCTTCGGATGAAAAACTGTTTTTT.

V and J are TRBV5-5 and TRBJ2-5; 7 bases align to TRBD2. Germline trimming cut 1 base from V and 5 bases from J; bases unmatched to any gene: 14. The CDR3 is 17 residues long. CDR1 SGHKS and CDR2 YYEKEE come from the germline V gene (reference sequence). The chain's CDR3 is CASSLISLTSSRETQYF. DNA for the CDR3: TGTGCCAGCAGCTTGATTTCTTTGACTAGCTCCCGGGAGACCCAGTACTTC.

This chain links TRBV14 with TRBJ2-3; D ambiguous. V was shortened by 5 bases and J by 2 bases, with 8 bases between the two germline ends. This CDR3 has 13 residues. CDR1 and CDR2 (germline): SGHDN, FVKESK. The CDR3 spells CASSSRATDTQYF. The CDR3 DNA reads as TGTGCCAGCAGCTCCCGGGCCACAGATACGCAGTATTTT.

The rearrangement joins TRBV5-1 to TRBJ2-1, with TRBD2 matching over 7 bases. V lost 4 bases, J lost 1 base, and 14 bases stayed unmatched. The CDR3 spans 18 residues. CDR1 is SGHRS, CDR2 YFSETQ, per germline. The CDR3 DNA is TGCGCCAGCAGCATGACGATCCTAGCGGCGGGATCCTACAATGAGCAGTTCTTC. Its translation is CASSMTILAAGSYNEQFF.

This sequence joins TRBV19 and TRBJ2-6; D is unclear. This CDR3 is built from 16 residues. Germline assignment: CDR1 LNHDA and CDR2 SQIVND (reference sequence). V lost 5 bases to trimming and J lost 0 bases, with 11 bases between them. This CDR3 reads CASSATLSSGANVLTF. The DNA for the CDR3 is TGTGCCAGTAGTGCCACACTAAGCTCTGGGGCCAACGTCCTGACTTTC.

The gene calls are TRBV19 and TRBJ1-6; D gene ambiguous. Germline-derived CDR1 and CDR2 are LNHDA and SQIVND (reference sequence). Between the trimmed V and J ends, which lost 5 bases and 6 bases, there was a span of 14 bases. CDR3 length equals 15 residues. The CDR3 loop is CASSAAVWGNSPLHF. The CDR3 DNA reads as TGTGCCAGTAGTGCCGCGGTGTGGGGTAATTCACCCCTCCACTTT.

The rearrangement uses TRBV29-1 and TRBJ1-1; no firm D call. V lost 3 bases and J 0 bases, leaving 14 bases between the germline ends. The CDR3 sequence is 15 residues long. Germline values: CDR1 SQVTM, CDR2 ANQGSEA. CDR3 sequence: CSVDLRGSLNTEAFF. The CDR3 bases are TGCAGCGTTGACCTCCGTGGGAGCCTGAACACTGAAGCTTTCTTT.

The genes are TRBV29-1 and TRBJ2-3, with D possibly TRBD1 on 6 matching bases. The CDR3 covers 13 residues. Germline CDR1 reads SQVTM; CDR2 reads ANQGSEA. Between the trimmed V and J ends, which lost 5 bases and 5 bases, there was a span of 14 bases. CDR3 sequence reads: CSVLRTAEDTQYF. The DNA for the CDR3 is TGCAGCGTTCTGCGGACAGCTGAAGATACGCAGTATTTT.